The present TCR beta chain was sequenced within a study of technical replicates of blood from a handful of donors. Using immunoSEQ multiplex PCR, the repertoire was profiled, and TCRdb retains in-frame clones only, with some absent. The sample includes approximately 70,000 clones, roughly nine tenths seen only once; the top ten take around 0.37%. In germline, CDR1 is SGHTA, CDR2 FQGNSA. Losses at the gene ends were 6 bases for V and 6 bases for J; bases not matched to a gene: 7. This CDR3 contains 14 residues. This TCR derives from a human donor in good health. The chain carries TRBV7-2 and TRBJ2-3, with 9 bases matching TRBD2. The specimen was T cells isolated from PBMCs. The CDR3 nucleotides read TGTGCCAGCAGACTAACTAGCGGGCCTGATACGCAGTATTTT. It translates to CASRLTSGPDTQYF.